The 26 T cell receptor beta chains below come from one sample, sequenced in a study of shared clonotypes between healthy human individuals. Method: immunoSEQ multiplex PCR; TCRdb's copy keeps in-frame clones and lacks some. The sample has about 690,000 clones, roughly 88% seen once. The source material was memory CD8+ T cells from PBMCs. Subset denoted: CD45RO+ cells pooled with CCR7-negative TemRA cells. These receptors all stem from a man aged 18 to 29 in good health. Some clones in this sample may be carry-over from other donors' samples.

V gene TRBV7-9 combines with J gene TRBJ1-3; TRBD1 matches 7 bases. V trimming: 8 bases; J trimming: 2 bases; junction bases outside the gene matches: 6. CDR3 length equals 14 residues. Germline V gene sequence: CDR1 SEHNR, CDR2 FQNEAQ (reference sequence). The CDR3 nucleotides read TGTGCCAGCCAAACGCAGGGGGCTGGAAACACCATATATTTT. It codes for CASQTQGAGNTIYF.

The chain recombines TRBV29-1 with TRBJ2-5, with 7 positions matching TRBD1. Germline V gene lookup returns CDR1 SQVTM and CDR2 ANQGSEA. The trim removed 3 bases at V and 1 base at J, leaving 5 bases unmatched. This CDR3 is 14 amino acids long. CDR3 loop: CSVERTGGQETQYF. In nucleotides, the CDR3 is TGCAGCGTTGAGAGGACAGGTGGCCAAGAGACCCAGTACTTC.

The V call is TRBV6-5, the J call TRBJ2-3, with 10 positions matching TRBD1. Germline CDR1 and CDR2: MNHEY and SVGAGI. Unmatched junction bases numbered 4, after V lost 3 bases and J lost 4 bases. The CDR3 length is 15 residues. CDR3 amino acids: CASSYVGQGADTQYF. As DNA, the CDR3 is TGTGCCAGCAGTTATGTTGGACAGGGGGCAGATACGCAGTATTTT.

The V gene is TRBV11-1, the J gene TRBJ2-5; D gene unclear. The CDR3 is 12 residues long. V lost 3 bases and J lost 5, with 7 bases in between. CDR1 is SGHAT and CDR2 is FQDESV in the germline V gene (reference sequence). CDR3 in DNA: TGTGCCAGCAGCTTTGGTGGGGAGACCCAGTACTTC. Protein: CASSFGGETQYF.

V gene TRBV10-2 combines with J gene TRBJ2-5; 8 bases match TRBD2. This CDR3 spans 15 amino acids. V gave up 7 bases and J gave up 3 bases; unmatched junction bases: 10. Germline-derived CDR1 and CDR2 are WSHSY and SAAADI. CDR3 region: CASKIAGHFKETQYF. The CDR3 region has the DNA TGCGCCAGCAAGATAGCGGGGCACTTTAAAGAGACCCAGTACTTC.

The chain links TRBV11-2 to TRBJ2-7, with 15 bases matching TRBD2. In germline, CDR1 is SGHAT, CDR2 FQNNGV. The CDR3 extends over 18 amino acids. Trimming cost V 3 bases and J 3 bases; bases outside gene matches: 9. CDR3 nucleotide sequence: TGTGCCAGCAGCTTCGGGACTAGCGGGAGGACCCTATACTACGAGCAGTACTTC. The encoded protein is CASSFGTSGRTLYYEQYF.

The chain employs TRBV9 and TRBJ2-1, with D perhaps matching TRBD1 (5 bases). Germline CDR1 and CDR2: SGDLS and YYNGEE. Deletions cut 0 bases from V and 5 bases from J, with 9 bases between. The CDR3 length is 14 residues. The CDR3 spells CASSVGGWDNEQFF. The CDR3 nucleotides are TGTGCCAGCAGCGTAGGGGGCTGGGACAATGAGCAGTTCTTC.

This rearrangement joins TRBV4-3 to TRBJ2-5; 9 bases agree with TRBD1. Looked up from germline, CDR1 is LGHNA and CDR2 is YSLEER. V lost 1 base to trimming and J lost 2 bases; unmatched junction nucleotides: 2. The CDR3 extends over 15 amino acids. The CDR3 nucleotides read TGCGCCAGCAGCCAAGGGACAGGGGTTCAAGAGACCCAGTACTTC. It is translated as CASSQGTGVQETQYF.

V and J are TRBV27 and TRBJ2-7; no clear D. The CDR3 consists of 14 residues. Between the trimmed V and J ends, which lost 5 bases and 2 bases, there was a span of 13 bases. Germline lookup yields CDR1 MNHEY and CDR2 SMNVEV (reference sequence). The CDR3 DNA reads as TGTGCCAGCAGTAATTACAGAGAAACCTACGAGCAGTACTTC. It encodes CASSNYRETYEQYF.

The chain joins TRBV9 to TRBJ2-3; D is undetermined. The V and J ends lost 4 bases and 1 base respectively, with 10 bases between them. The CDR3 covers 14 residues. Germline CDR1 SGDLS, CDR2 YYNGEE. DNA of the CDR3: TGTGCCAGCAGCACCAAAGGAGGCACAGATACGCAGTATTTT. This translates into CASSTKGGTDTQYF.

This chain links TRBV6-5 with TRBJ1-2; 9 bases fit TRBD1. Germline V gives CDR1 MNHEY, CDR2 SVGAGI. The CDR3 spans 16 residues. The ends lost 2 bases at V and 4 bases at J; junction bases unmatched: 8. DNA for the CDR3: TGTGCCAGCAGTTACGATAGAGCGGGACAGGGCTATGGCTACACCTTC. Translating it yields CASSYDRAGQGYGYTF.

In its sample, this clone was seen once. The chain couples TRBV11-2 to TRBJ2-5; D is possibly TRBD2 (6 bases). The J call is uncertain, as TRBJ2-7 better fits the DNA end. Per the germline V gene, CDR1 is SGHAT and CDR2 is FQNNGV. CDR3 length: 12 amino acids. Here the CDR3 DNA reads TGTGCCAGCAGCGGCGGGACCTACGAGCAGTACTTC. Protein: CASSGGTYEQYF.

This clone was detected once. The genes are TRBV9 and TRBJ1-3; 8 nucleotides agree with TRBD1. Germline V gene data show CDR1 as SGDLS and CDR2 as YYNGEE. The CDR3 covers 16 residues. J gave up 0 bases and V 4 bases, and 6 bases lay outside the gene matches. The CDR3 is CASSRTGTGSGNTIYF. CDR3 coding DNA: TGTGCCAGCAGCAGAACCGGGACAGGCTCTGGAAACACCATATATTTT.

This chain links TRBV28 with TRBJ2-7; TRBD2 matches 9 bases. J was trimmed by 2 bases and V by 8 bases; bases with no gene match: 19. The CDR3 covers 18 residues. Germline assignment: CDR1 MDHEN and CDR2 SYDVKM. This chain's CDR3 is CASQPWASGITLPYEQYF. In DNA form, the CDR3 reads TGTGCCAGCCAACCATGGGCTAGCGGGATAACTCTTCCCTACGAGCAGTACTTC.

The chain uses TRBV5-4 and TRBJ1-1; no firm D call. In germline, CDR1 is SGHNT, CDR2 YYREEE (reference sequence). The CDR3 totals 16 residues. V lost 0 bases and J lost 5, with 17 bases in between. The CDR3 nucleotides read TGTGCCAGCAGCTTGGGGGGATGGCTTGGCGGAACTGAAGCTTTCTTT. Its translation: CASSLGGWLGGTEAFF.

CDR3 nucleotides: TGTGCCAGCAGTGAAGCGGAAGTAGCTGGAATGGGAAATGAAAAACTGTTTTTT. This gives the protein CASSEAEVAGMGNEKLFF. The chain carries TRBV6-1 and TRBJ1-4; D gene ambiguous. V lost 0 bases and J lost 5, with 19 bases in between. The V gene's germline CDR1 is MNHNS and CDR2 SASEGT. The CDR3 is 18 amino acids.

The chain employs TRBV14 and TRBJ1-3; D gene unclear. The CDR3 is 17 residues long. V was clipped by 3 bases and J by 2 bases, with 17 bases between them. Looked up from germline, CDR1 is SGHDN and CDR2 is FVKESK. This CDR3 is CASSHIVRADPGNTIYF. The CDR3 nucleotides are TGTGCCAGCAGCCATATTGTACGTGCCGACCCTGGAAACACCATATATTTT. The full variable domain, completed using reference TRBV14 and TRBJ1-3, is EAGVTQFPSHSVIEKGQTVTLRCDPISGHDNLYWYRRVMGKEIKFLLHFVKESKQDESGMPNNRFLAERTGGTYSTLKVQPAELEDSGVYFCASSHIVRADPGNTIYFGEGSWLTVV.

The chain joins TRBV28 to TRBJ2-3; 11 bases align to TRBD2. CDR1 is MDHEN and CDR2 is SYDVKM in the germline V gene. The CDR3 is 20 residues long. Losses at the gene ends were 3 bases for V and 3 bases for J; bases not matched to a gene: 17. CDR3 protein: CASSFSTSFELAGGTDTQYF. The CDR3 DNA is TGTGCCAGCAGTTTCTCGACCTCTTTCGAGTTAGCGGGAGGGACAGATACGCAGTATTTT.

The chain employs TRBV5-8 and TRBJ1-1; D possibly corresponds to TRBD1 (5 bases). In germline, CDR1 is SGHTS, CDR2 YDEGEE. This CDR3 has 16 residues. Trimming removed 1 base at V and 0 bases at J, with 13 bases between. CDR3 nucleotides: TGTGCCAGCAGCTTGAGTCCCGGGGCAATGAACACTGAAGCTTTCTTT. Protein: CASSLSPGAMNTEAFF.

The chain is built from TRBV6-6 and TRBJ2-7, with D possibly matching TRBD1 (6 bases). The V end was cut by 5 bases, the J end by 5 bases, with 16 bases between. Germline V gene sequence: CDR1 MNHNY, CDR2 SVGAGI (reference sequence). The CDR3 is made up of 14 amino acids. For the CDR3, the DNA is TGTGCCAGCAGTAGGGTTTCAGGGGTCCACGAGCAGTACTTC. It yields the protein CASSRVSGVHEQYF.

The V gene is TRBV6-6, the J gene TRBJ1-6, with D hard to call. Germline V lookup: CDR1 MNHNY, CDR2 SVGAGI (reference sequence). V was pared by 0 bases and J by 7 bases, with 7 bases between. The CDR3 is made up of 14 amino acids. The CDR3 reads CASSYSMGNSPLHF. CDR3 DNA sequence: TGTGCCAGCAGTTACTCGATGGGGAATTCACCCCTCCACTTT.

Points on this clone: It is likely a read error, because the conserved phenylalanine at the end of the CDR3 is missing. The DNA is omitted, as the CDR3 cannot be located on it reliably, and the CDR3 follows TCRdb's listing. V is TRBV5-4 and J is TRBJ1-2; TRBD1, the table's D call, was not compared with the DNA. Germline lookup yields CDR1 SGHNT and CDR2 YYREEE (reference sequence). The CDR3 totals 13 residues, both ends included. This CDR3 reads CASSPTGTLGTLY.

V is TRBV11-3 and J is TRBJ2-7; 7 bases are shared with TRBD1. The trim removed 4 bases at V and 3 bases at J, leaving 3 bases unmatched. CDR3 length: 13 amino acids. The germline CDR1 and CDR2 sequences are SGHNT and YENEEA. The CDR3 loop is CASSYGQDYEQYF. Here the CDR3 DNA reads TGTGCCAGCAGCTACGGACAGGACTACGAGCAGTACTTC.

CDR3 protein: CASGLWHEQYF. The CDR3 coding sequence is TGTGCCAGCGGCCTATGGCACGAGCAGTACTTC. The chain has TRBV27 and TRBJ2-7, with D unresolved. The CDR3 has 11 residues. Germline V CDR1 and CDR2: MNHEY, SMNVEV (reference sequence). V lost 8 bases, J lost 5 bases, and 10 bases lay in between.

The gene calls are TRBV6-5 and TRBJ2-1; 8 nucleotides line up with TRBD2. V trimming: 6 bases; J trimming: 14 bases; junction bases outside the gene matches: 9. Per the germline V gene, CDR1 is MNHEY and CDR2 is SVGAGI. The CDR3 runs 12 residues. CDR3 sequence: CASRYSGSYEFF. The CDR3 DNA reads TGTGCCAGCAGATACAGCGGGAGTTATGAGTTCTTC.

A few counts support this clone. V usage is TRBV7-8 and J usage is TRBJ1-5; maybe TRBD1 (5 bases). The V end lost 1 base, the J end lost 5 bases, and 21 bases lay between the germline ends. Germline-derived CDR1 and CDR2 are SGHVS and FQNEAQ. This CDR3 contains 18 residues. CDR3 in amino acids: CASSLVSQAPSADQPQHF. The DNA of the CDR3 is TGTGCCAGCAGCTTAGTCTCACAGGCTCCATCCGCGGATCAGCCCCAGCATTTT.